Listed below are T cell receptor beta chains from one sample, sequenced in a study of blood T cell repertoires in COVID-19. Clones were sequenced by immunoSEQ multiplex PCR, and TCRdb holds only the in-frame ones, with some missing. The data contain 250,000 to 300,000 clones, 81% of them seen just once; the ten biggest clones take up around 3.2%. Sequenced material: peripheral blood. The receptors come from a woman aged 60-70 years with active or convalescent COVID-19. Both conserved end residues are part of each CDR3. The D gene is left open where the match is weak. Not all rows give a size; the values are once, few, many and, for expanded clones, a class.

d_call | cdr3_length | clone_size | j_call | v_call | cdr3_nt | cdr3_aa
TRBD1 | 14 | . | TRBJ2-3 | TRBV30 | TGTGCCTGGAGTCGACAGGGTGGGACAGATACGCAGTATTTT | CAWSRQGGTDTQYF
TRBD1 | 15 | . | TRBJ1-2 | TRBV5-6 | TGTGCCAGCAGCTTCATCGAAGACAGGGGCTATGGCTACACCTTC | CASSFIEDRGYGYTF
. | 13 | few | TRBJ1-1 | TRBV9 | TGTGCCAGCAGCGTAGGAGAGAACACTGAAGCTTTCTTT | CASSVGENTEAFF
. | 17 | . | TRBJ1-5 | TRBV9 | TGTGCCAGCTCTCCTGGGGCAGGGGCGTATGGCAATCAGCCCCAGCATTTT | CASSPGAGAYGNQPQHF
. | 15 | once | TRBJ1-4 | TRBV19 | TGTGCCAGTAGTATTGGGCCCGCAACTAATGAAAAACTGTTTTTT | CASSIGPATNEKLFF
. | 14 | . | TRBJ1-2 | TRBV29-1 | TGCAGCGTTGGGGCAGGGGTAGCTAACTATGGCTACACCTTC | CSVGAGVANYGYTF
. | 14 | . | TRBJ1-1 | TRBV19 | TGTGCCAGTAGTATTGGGGGCATGAACACTGAAGCTTTCTTT | CASSIGGMNTEAFF
. | 16 | . | TRBJ1-1 | TRBV19 | TGTGCCAGTAGTATAGGGACCAGGGGACTGAACACTGAAGCTTTCTTT | CASSIGTRGLNTEAFF
. | 17 | once | TRBJ1-2 | TRBV4-1 | TGCGCCAGCAGCCAATTACCGGGGGGCGCGAAGCAGGATGGCTACACCTTC | CASSQLPGGAKQDGYTF
. | 11 | . | TRBJ2-3 | TRBV29-1 | TGCAGCGTTGGGCAATTGGATACGCAGTATTTT | CSVGQLDTQYF
TRBD1 | 16 | . | TRBJ1-4 | TRBV7-9 | TGTGCCACTAGGGGACAGGGGTTTACAACTAATGAAAAACTGTTTTTT | CATRGQGFTTNEKLFF
. | 14 | . | TRBJ2-2 | TRBV2 | TGTGCCAGCAATGGGGCGGGGTACACCGGGGAGCTGTTTTTT | CASNGAGYTGELFF
. | 14 | . | TRBJ1-1 | TRBV25-1 | TGTGCCAGCAGTGAATATCACAGATACACTGAAGCTTTCTTT | CASSEYHRYTEAFF
. | 14 | . | TRBJ2-1 | TRBV10-1 | TGCGCCAGCAGTGCGGGAAGCAGCTACAATGAGCAGTTCTTC | CASSAGSSYNEQFF
. | 12 | . | TRBJ2-2 | TRBV7-8 | TGTGCCAGCAGCCCTCTCACCGGGGAGCTGTTTTTT | CASSPLTGELFF
TRBD2 | 16 | . | TRBJ2-1 | TRBV9 | TGTGCCAGCAGCGTTCTTCCTAGCGGGGGCGACAATGAGCAGTTCTTC | CASSVLPSGGDNEQFF
TRBD1 | 19 | . | TRBJ1-4 | TRBV24-1 | TGTGCCACCAGTGAGAGTTTGGACAGGCGATTTGTAACTAATGAAAAACTGTTTTTT | CATSESLDRRFVTNEKLFF
. | 13 | . | TRBJ1-2 | TRBV6-5 | TGTGCCAGCAGCACCGGGAAGTACTATGGCTACACCTTC | CASSTGKYYGYTF
. | 13 | few | TRBJ1-2 | TRBV3-1/TRBV3-2 | TGTGCCAGCAGTCTGGACAGTAACTATGGCTACACCTTC | CASSLDSNYGYTF
. | 15 | few | TRBJ1-1 | TRBV5-1 | TGCGCCAGCAGCCTAGCTATGTCTAACTTCGCTGAAGCTTTCTTT | CASSLAMSNFAEAFF
. | 13 | . | TRBJ1-1 | TRBV11-3 | TGTGCCAGCAGCTTAGGGGGGGTCGGTGAAGCTTTCTTT | CASSLGGVGEAFF
. | 12 | . | TRBJ1-2 | TRBV4-1 | TGCGCCAGCGACGACTTGGGCGGGGGCTACACCTTC | CASDDLGGGYTF
. | 14 | . | TRBJ1-6 | TRBV24-1 | TGTGCCACCAGCCCCACCAGGGTCCCTGGGGTGCTCCACTTT | CATSPTRVPGVLHF
TRBD1 | 13 | . | TRBJ1-1 | TRBV2 | TGTGCCAGTAACAGGGGCCAGGACACTGAAGCTTTCTTT | CASNRGQDTEAFF
TRBD1 | 16 | once | TRBJ2-7 | TRBV7-6 | TGTGCCAGCAGTCTCAGCGGCGGACAGGGTCGCTACGAGCAGTACTTC | CASSLSGGQGRYEQYF
TRBD1 | 15 | . | TRBJ2-5 | TRBV7-9 | TGTGCCAGCAGCCCCCGACAGGGTTTCCAAGAGACCCAGTACTTC | CASSPRQGFQETQYF
. | 13 | . | TRBJ2-2 | TRBV3-1/TRBV3-2 | TGTGCCAGCAGACTAATACCCACCGGGGAGCTGTTTTTT | CASRLIPTGELFF
. | 14 | . | TRBJ1-6 | TRBV5-8 | TGTGCCAGCAGATTGACAGAGAATAATTCACCCCTCCACTTT | CASRLTENNSPLHF
TRBD1 | 15 | . | TRBJ1-2 | TRBV6-2/TRBV6-3 | TGTGCCAGCAGTCCGGGGACAGGGGAAGACTATGGCTACACCTTC | CASSPGTGEDYGYTF